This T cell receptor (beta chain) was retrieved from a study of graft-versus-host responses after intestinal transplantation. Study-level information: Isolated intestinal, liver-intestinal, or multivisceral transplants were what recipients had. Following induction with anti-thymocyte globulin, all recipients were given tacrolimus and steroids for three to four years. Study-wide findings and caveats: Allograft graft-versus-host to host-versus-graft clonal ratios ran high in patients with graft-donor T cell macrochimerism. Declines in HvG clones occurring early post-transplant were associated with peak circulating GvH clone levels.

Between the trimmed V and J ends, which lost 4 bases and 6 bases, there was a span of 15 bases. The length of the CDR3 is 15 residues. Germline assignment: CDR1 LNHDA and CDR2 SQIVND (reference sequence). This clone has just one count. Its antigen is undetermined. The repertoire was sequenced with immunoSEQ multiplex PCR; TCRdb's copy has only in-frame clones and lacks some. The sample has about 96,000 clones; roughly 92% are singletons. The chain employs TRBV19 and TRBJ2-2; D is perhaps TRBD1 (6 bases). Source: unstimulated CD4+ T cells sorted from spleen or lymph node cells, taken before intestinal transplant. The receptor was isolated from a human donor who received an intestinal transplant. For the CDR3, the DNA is TGTGCCAGTAGTAATGCCGGACAGTGGGCCGGGGAGCTGTTTTTT. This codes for CASSNAGQWAGELFF.